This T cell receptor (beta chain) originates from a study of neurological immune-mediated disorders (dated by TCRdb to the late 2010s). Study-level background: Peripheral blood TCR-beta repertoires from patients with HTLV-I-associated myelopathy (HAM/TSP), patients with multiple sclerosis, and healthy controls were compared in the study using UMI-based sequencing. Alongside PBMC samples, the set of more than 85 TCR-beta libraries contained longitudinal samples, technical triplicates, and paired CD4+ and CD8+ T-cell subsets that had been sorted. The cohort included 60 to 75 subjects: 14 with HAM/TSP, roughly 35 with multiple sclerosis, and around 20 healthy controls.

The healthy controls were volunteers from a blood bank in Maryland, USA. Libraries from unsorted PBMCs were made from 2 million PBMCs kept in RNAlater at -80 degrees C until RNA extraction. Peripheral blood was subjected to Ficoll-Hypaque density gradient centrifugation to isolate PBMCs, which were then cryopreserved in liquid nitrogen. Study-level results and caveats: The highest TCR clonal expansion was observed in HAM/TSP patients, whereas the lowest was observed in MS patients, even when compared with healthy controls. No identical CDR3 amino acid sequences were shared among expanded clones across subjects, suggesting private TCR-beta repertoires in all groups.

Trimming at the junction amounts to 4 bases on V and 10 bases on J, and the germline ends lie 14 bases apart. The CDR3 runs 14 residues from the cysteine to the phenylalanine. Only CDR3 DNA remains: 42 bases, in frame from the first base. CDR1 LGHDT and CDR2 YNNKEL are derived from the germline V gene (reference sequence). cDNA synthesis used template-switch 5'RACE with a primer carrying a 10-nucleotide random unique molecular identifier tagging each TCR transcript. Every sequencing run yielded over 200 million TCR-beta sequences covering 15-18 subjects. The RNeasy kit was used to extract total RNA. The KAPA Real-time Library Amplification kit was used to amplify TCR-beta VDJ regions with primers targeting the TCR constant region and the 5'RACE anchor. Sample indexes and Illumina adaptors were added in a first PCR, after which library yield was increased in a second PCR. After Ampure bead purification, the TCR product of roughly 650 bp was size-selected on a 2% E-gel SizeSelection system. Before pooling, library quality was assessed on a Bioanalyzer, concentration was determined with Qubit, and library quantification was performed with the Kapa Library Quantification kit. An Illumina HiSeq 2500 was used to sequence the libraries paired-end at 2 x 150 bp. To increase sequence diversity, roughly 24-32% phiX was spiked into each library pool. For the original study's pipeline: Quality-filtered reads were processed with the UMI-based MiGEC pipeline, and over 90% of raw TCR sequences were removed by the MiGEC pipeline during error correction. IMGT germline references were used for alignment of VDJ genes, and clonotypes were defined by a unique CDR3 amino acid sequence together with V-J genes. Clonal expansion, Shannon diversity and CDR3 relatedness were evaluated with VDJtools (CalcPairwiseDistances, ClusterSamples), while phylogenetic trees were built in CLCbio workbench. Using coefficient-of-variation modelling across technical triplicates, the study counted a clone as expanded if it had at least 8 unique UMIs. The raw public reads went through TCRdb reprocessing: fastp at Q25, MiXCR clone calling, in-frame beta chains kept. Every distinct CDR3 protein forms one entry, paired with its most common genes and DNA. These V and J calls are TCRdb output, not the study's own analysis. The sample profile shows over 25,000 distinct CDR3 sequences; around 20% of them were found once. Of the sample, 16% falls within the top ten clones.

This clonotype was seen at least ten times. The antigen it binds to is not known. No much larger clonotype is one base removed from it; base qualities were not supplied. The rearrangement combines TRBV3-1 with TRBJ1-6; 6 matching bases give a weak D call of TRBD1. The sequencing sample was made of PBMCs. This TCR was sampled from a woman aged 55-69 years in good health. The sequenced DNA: TGTGCCAGCAGCCTCAGGGGAGGGAAATCACCCCTCCACTTT. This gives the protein CASSLRGGKSPLHF.